The sequence of this T cell receptor (beta chain) was determined in a study of blood T cell repertoires in COVID-19. The CDR3 spans 14 residues. V was trimmed by 7 bases and J by 1 base, leaving 14 bases between them. Per the germline V gene, CDR1 is SGHRS and CDR2 is YFSETQ. Profiled with immunoSEQ multiplex PCR; TCRdb holds only in-frame clones, not every one. The repertoire holds under 95,000 clones, with approximately 78% as singletons. The sequencing input was peripheral blood. The chain recombines TRBV5-1 with TRBJ2-5; D possibly corresponds to TRBD2 (5 bases). The TCR sequence derives from a woman older than 75 with acute or convalescent COVID-19. The DNA of the CDR3 is TGCGCCAGCTCCAGTCAAGCGGCCCAAGAGACCCAGTACTTC. Its protein is CASSSQAAQETQYF.